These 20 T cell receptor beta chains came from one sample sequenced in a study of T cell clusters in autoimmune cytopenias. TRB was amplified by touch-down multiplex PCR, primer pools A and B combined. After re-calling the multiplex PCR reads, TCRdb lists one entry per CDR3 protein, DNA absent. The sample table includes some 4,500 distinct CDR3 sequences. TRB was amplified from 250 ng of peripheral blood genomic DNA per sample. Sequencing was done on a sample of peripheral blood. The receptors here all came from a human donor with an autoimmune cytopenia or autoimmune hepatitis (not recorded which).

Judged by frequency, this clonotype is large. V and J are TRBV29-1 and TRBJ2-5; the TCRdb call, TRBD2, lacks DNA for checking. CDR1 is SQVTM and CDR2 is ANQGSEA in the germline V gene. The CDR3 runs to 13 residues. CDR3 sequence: CTTRLAGVETQYF. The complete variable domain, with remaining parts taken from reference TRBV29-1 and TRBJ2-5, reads SAVISQKPSRDICQRGTSLTIQCQVDSQVTMMFWYRQQPGQSLTLIATANQGSEATYESGFVIDKFPISRPNLTFSTLTVSNMSPEDSSIYLCTTRLAGVETQYFGPGTRLLVL.

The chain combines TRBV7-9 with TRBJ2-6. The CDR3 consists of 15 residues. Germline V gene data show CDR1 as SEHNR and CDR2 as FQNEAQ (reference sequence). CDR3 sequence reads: CASSLGGSGANVLTF.

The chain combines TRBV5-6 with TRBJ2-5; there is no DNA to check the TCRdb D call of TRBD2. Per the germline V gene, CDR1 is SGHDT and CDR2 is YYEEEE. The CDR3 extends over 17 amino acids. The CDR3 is CASSPRGASGTGETQYF.

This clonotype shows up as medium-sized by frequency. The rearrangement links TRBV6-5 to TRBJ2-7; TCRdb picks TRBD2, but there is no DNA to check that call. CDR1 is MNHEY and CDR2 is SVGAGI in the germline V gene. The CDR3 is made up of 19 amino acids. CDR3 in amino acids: CASSYSTMLAGGPLDEQYF.

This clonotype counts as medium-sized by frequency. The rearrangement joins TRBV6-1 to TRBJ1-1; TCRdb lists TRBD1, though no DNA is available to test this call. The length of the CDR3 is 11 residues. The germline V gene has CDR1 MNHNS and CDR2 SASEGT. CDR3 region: CASSEQGGAFF.

The CDR3 reads CASSAETGGTTEAFF. The chain couples TRBV5-4 to TRBJ1-1; TCRdb designates TRBD1, a call that cannot be tested without DNA. Germline V gene lookup returns CDR1 SGHNT and CDR2 YYREEE (reference sequence). This CDR3 comprises 15 residues.

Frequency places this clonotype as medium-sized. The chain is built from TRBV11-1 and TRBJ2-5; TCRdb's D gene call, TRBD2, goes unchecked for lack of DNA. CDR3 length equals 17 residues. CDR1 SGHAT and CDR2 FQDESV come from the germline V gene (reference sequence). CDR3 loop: CASSLGLAGGAQETQYF.

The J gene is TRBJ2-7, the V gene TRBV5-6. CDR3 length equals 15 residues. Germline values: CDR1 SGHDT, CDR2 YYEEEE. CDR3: CASSSGVVVAYEQYF.

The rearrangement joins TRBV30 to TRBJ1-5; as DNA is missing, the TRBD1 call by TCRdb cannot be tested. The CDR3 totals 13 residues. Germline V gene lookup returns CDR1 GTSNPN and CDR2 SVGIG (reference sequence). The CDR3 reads CAWGQTSNQPQHF.

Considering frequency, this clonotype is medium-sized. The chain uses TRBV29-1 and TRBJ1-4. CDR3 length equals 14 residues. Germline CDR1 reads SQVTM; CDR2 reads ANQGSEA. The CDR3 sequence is CSVKDGVGNEKLFF.

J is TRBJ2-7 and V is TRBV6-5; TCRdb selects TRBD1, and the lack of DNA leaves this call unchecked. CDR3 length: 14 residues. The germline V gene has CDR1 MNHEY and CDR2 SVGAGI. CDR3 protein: CASSLQGLTYEQYF.

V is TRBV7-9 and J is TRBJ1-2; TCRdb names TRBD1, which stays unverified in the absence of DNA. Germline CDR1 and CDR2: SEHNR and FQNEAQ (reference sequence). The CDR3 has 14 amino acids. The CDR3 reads CASSLEAGVYGYTF.

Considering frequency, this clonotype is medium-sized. CDR3 region: CASSPGLAVYYNEQFF. The chain uses TRBV19 and TRBJ2-1; TCRdb proposes TRBD2, but this gene call is untestable without DNA. Germline CDR1 and CDR2: LNHDA and SQIVND (reference sequence). The CDR3 covers 16 residues.

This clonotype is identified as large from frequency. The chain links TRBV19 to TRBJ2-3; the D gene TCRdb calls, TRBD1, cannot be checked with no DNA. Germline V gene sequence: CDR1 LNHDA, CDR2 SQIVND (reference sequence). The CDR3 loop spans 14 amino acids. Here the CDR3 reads CASSGRGWGDTQYF.

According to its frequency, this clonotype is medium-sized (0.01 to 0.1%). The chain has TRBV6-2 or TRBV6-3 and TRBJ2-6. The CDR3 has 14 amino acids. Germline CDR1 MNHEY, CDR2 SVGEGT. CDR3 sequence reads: CASTPDSGANVLTF.

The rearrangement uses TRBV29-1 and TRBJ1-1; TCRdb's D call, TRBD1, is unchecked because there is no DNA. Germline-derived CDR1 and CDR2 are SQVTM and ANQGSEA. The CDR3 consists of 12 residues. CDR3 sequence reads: CSASGGNTEAFF.

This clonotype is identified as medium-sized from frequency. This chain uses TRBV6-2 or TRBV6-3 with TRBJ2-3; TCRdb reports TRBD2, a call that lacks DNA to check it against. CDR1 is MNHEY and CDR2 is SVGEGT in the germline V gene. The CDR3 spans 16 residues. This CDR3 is CASSLLAARITDTQYF.

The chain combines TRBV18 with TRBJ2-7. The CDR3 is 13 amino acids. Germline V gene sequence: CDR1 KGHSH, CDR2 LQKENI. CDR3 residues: CASSPGVVYEQYF. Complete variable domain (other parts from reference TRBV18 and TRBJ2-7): NAGVMQNPRHLVRRRGQEARLRCSPMKGHSHVYWYRQLPEEGLKFMVYLQKENIIDESGMPKERFSAEFPKEGPSILRIQQVVRGDSAAYFCASSPGVVYEQYFGPGTRLTVT.

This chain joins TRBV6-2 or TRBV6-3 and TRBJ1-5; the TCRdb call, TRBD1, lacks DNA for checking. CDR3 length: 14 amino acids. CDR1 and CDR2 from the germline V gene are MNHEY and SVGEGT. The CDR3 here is CASRDPGYNQPQHF.

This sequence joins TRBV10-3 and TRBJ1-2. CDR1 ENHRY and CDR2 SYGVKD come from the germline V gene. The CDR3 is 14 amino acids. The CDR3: CAISGPGQAYGYTF.